Below are 18 T cell receptor beta chains sequenced from a single sample in a study of PD-1 blockade in classical Hodgkin lymphoma. As for time point: cycle 4 day 1 (C4D1), after five to seven weeks of nivolumab. Every patient had relapsed following autologous stem cell transplantation, and cohorts differed in brentuximab vedotin exposure. CD8+ T cell isolation from thawed PBMCs was performed by magnetic negative selection. Profiling relied on immunoSEQ multiplex PCR, and the TCRdb table lists in-frame clones only, not all of them. The sample lists approximately 20,000 clones, around 89% occurring once. The sequenced sample was CD8+ T cells from blood, obtained before the fourth cycle of nivolumab. The source of these receptors is a human donor with classical Hodgkin lymphoma.

This clone was seen a single time. J is TRBJ2-3 and V is TRBV2, with D perhaps TRBD1 (6 bases). CDR1 is SNHLY, CDR2 FYNNEI, per germline. This CDR3 contains 17 residues. The V end lost 1 base, the J end lost 2 bases, and 16 bases lay between the germline ends. CDR3 nucleotides: TGTGCCAGCAGTGAAGGTTCTTGGACAGAGTACACAGATACGCAGTATTTT. It specifies CASSEGSWTEYTDTQYF.

This chain connects TRBV9 to TRBJ1-1; D remains ambiguous. CDR1 SGDLS and CDR2 YYNGEE come from the germline V gene. V lost 3 bases and J lost 10, with 7 bases in between. CDR3 length: 10 amino acids. Written as DNA, the CDR3 is TGTGCCAGCAGCGGGCAAACAGCTTTCTTT. As protein: CASSGQTAFF. Full variable domain (outside the CDR3, taken from reference TRBV9 and TRBJ1-1): DSGVTQTPKHLITATGQRVTLRCSPRSGDLSVYWYQQSLDQGLQFLIQYYNGEERAKGNILERFSAQQFPDLHSELNLSSLELGDSALYFCASSGQTAFFGQGTRLTVV.

The chain uses TRBV19 and TRBJ1-4; D perhaps matches TRBD1 (6 bases). CDR3 length equals 15 residues. Germline CDR1 LNHDA, CDR2 SQIVND (reference sequence). V was shortened by 3 bases and J by 5 bases, with 13 bases between the two germline ends. The CDR3 spells CASSITGSKNEKLFF. The CDR3 bases are TGTGCCAGTAGTATTACAGGGTCGAAGAATGAAAAACTGTTTTTT.

V and J are TRBV23-1 and TRBJ1-1; unclear D gene. TRBV23-1 is classed as an ORF, of uncertain function. The CDR3 is 11 residues long. The V gene lost 2 bases and the J gene lost 9 bases, with 7 bases spanning the gap. The DNA of the CDR3 is TGCGCCAGCAGTCAAAAGACTAAAGCTTTCTTT. Translation: CASSQKTKAFF.

The chain links TRBV11-2 to TRBJ2-7, with 10 bases that match TRBD1. V shed 3 bases, J shed 3 bases, and the junction held 5 bases outside the gene matches. This CDR3 is 15 amino acids long. Germline loops: CDR1 SGHAT, CDR2 FQNNGV. The CDR3 reads CASSLLTGGIYEQYF. The DNA of the CDR3 is TGTGCCAGCAGCTTGTTGACAGGGGGCATCTACGAGCAGTACTTC.

J is TRBJ2-5 and V is TRBV13, with no clear D. Germline V lookup: CDR1 PRHDT, CDR2 FYEKMQ (reference sequence). Trimming pared 2 bases from V and 4 bases from J, leaving 11 bases between. The CDR3 is 14 residues long. The CDR3 DNA reads TGTGCCAGCAGCTTATGGTCGGCCGCAGAGACCCAGTACTTC. Translating it yields CASSLWSAAETQYF. Based on the CDR3 plus reference TRBV13 and TRBJ2-5, the full variable domain is AAGVIQSPRHLIKEKRETATLKCYPIPRHDTVYWYQQGPGQDPQFLISFYEKMQSDKGSIPDRFSAQQFSDYHSELNMSSLELGDSALYFCASSLWSAAETQYFGPGTRLLVL.

The gene calls are TRBV12-5 and TRBJ2-3; TRBD2 might be the D (6 bases). Looked up from germline, CDR1 is LGHNT and CDR2 is FRNRAP. The ends were cut back, 1 base at V and 6 bases at J, with 14 bases in the middle. This CDR3 comprises 15 residues. As DNA, the CDR3 is TGTGCTAGTGGTTTGGCCGGGACTGGCGTGGATACGCAGTATTTT. Its protein product is CASGLAGTGVDTQYF.

V and J are TRBV27 and TRBJ1-5, with D hard to call. V was clipped by 5 bases and J by 7 bases, with 21 bases between them. CDR1 and CDR2 (germline): MNHEY, SMNVEV (reference sequence). This CDR3 is 16 amino acids long. CDR3 residues: CASSATIGGMEQPQHF. In DNA, the CDR3 is TGTGCCAGCAGTGCTACGATTGGCGGAATGGAACAGCCCCAGCATTTT.

The J gene is TRBJ2-1, the V gene TRBV6-5, with TRBD2 as a possible D gene (5 bases). The CDR3 runs to 14 residues. Trimming cost V 2 bases and J 9 bases, with 14 bases left between them. CDR1 and CDR2 (germline): MNHEY, SVGAGI. CDR3 nucleotides: TGTGCCAGCAGTTACCCCCCACTAGGAGGTGAGCAGTTCTTC. Amino acid sequence: CASSYPPLGGEQFF.

The chain joins TRBV2 to TRBJ1-1, with TRBD1 matching over 8 bases. This CDR3 region has 11 residues. V dropped 8 bases and J dropped 7; count of bases not matched to a gene: 3. Looked up from germline, CDR1 is SNHLY and CDR2 is FYNNEI. The CDR3: CASGGTGEAFF. The CDR3 nucleotides are TGTGCCAGCGGCGGGACAGGTGAAGCTTTCTTT.

The V gene is TRBV10-3, the J gene TRBJ2-7; no reliable D call. CDR1 is ENHRY, CDR2 SYGVKD, per germline. Trimming shortened V by 2 bases and J by 0 bases, and 8 bases separated the two germline ends. This CDR3 is 14 amino acids long. CDR3 nucleotide sequence: TGTGCCATCAGTGAGACGGGCCTCTCCTACGAGCAGTACTTC. Protein sequence: CAISETGLSYEQYF.

The chain is built from TRBV4-1 and TRBJ2-1; D is ambiguous. The CDR3 contains 15 residues. Germline CDR1 MGHRA, CDR2 YSYEKL. Trimming removed 0 bases at V and 10 bases at J, with 16 bases between. CDR3 sequence reads: CASSQDPGQADEQFF. The CDR3 DNA follows: TGCGCCAGCAGCCAAGACCCAGGCCAAGCCGACGAGCAGTTCTTC.

The chain is built from TRBV2 and TRBJ2-3, with D unclear. Trimming removed 3 bases at V and 4 bases at J, with 5 bases between. Germline-derived CDR1 and CDR2 are SNHLY and FYNNEI. The CDR3 loop spans 12 amino acids. CDR3 region: CASSDDPDTQYF. CDR3 nucleotide sequence: TGTGCCAGCAGTGACGACCCAGATACGCAGTATTTT. The complete variable domain, with remaining parts taken from reference TRBV2 and TRBJ2-3, reads EPEVTQTPSHQVTQMGQEVILRCVPISNHLYFYWYRQILGQKVEFLVSFYNNEISEKSEIFDDQFSVERPDGSNFTLKIRSTKLEDSAMYFCASSDDPDTQYFGPGTRLTVL.

This chain uses TRBV6-1 with TRBJ2-5, with D unclear. Between the trimmed V and J ends, which lost 10 bases and 5 bases, there was a span of 23 bases. The CDR3 is 15 amino acids. CDR1 and CDR2 from the germline V gene are MNHNS and SASEGT. This CDR3 is CATQSAARWMETQYF. Here the CDR3 DNA reads TGTGCCACCCAGTCAGCAGCCAGATGGATGGAGACCCAGTACTTC.

This chain uses TRBV7-3 with TRBJ2-7; D gene ambiguous. CDR3 length: 13 amino acids. Germline values: CDR1 SGHTA, CDR2 FQGTGA. V gave up 3 bases and J gave up 0 bases, with 6 bases separating them. As DNA, the CDR3 is TGTGCCAGCAGCTTGACCAACTCCTACGAGCAGTACTTC. Its protein is CASSLTNSYEQYF.

The chain carries TRBV9 and TRBJ1-2; D not certain. CDR1 is SGDLS and CDR2 is YYNGEE in the germline V gene. The ends were cut back, 0 bases at V and 8 bases at J, with 8 bases in the middle. The CDR3 loop spans 12 amino acids. CDR3 protein: CASSVAPGGYTF. In nucleotides, the CDR3 is TGTGCCAGCAGCGTAGCTCCCGGGGGCTACACCTTC. The full variable domain, with the rest looked up from reference TRBV9 and TRBJ1-2, is DSGVTQTPKHLITATGQRVTLRCSPRSGDLSVYWYQQSLDQGLQFLIQYYNGEERAKGNILERFSAQQFPDLHSELNLSSLELGDSALYFCASSVAPGGYTFGSGTRLTVV.

In this sample, this clone turned up once. The CDR3 region is CASSEGDGHPETQYF. CDR3 nucleotides: TGTGCCAGCAGTGAAGGCGACGGCCATCCAGAGACCCAGTACTTC. J is TRBJ2-5 and V is TRBV25-1; D gene uncertain. Germline V gene data show CDR1 as MGHDK and CDR2 as SYGVNS. The CDR3 consists of 15 residues. Trimming took off 2 bases at V and 4 bases at J, with 14 bases between the two ends.

Only one count was recorded for this clone. The V call is TRBV28, the J call TRBJ2-5, with a tentative D call TRBD1 (5 bases). CDR1 is MDHEN, CDR2 SYDVKM, per germline. V was cut by 8 bases and J by 3 bases, with 28 bases left in between. CDR3 length equals 18 residues. CDR3: CASDNGVKNQRGEETQYF. CDR3 sequence (DNA): TGTGCCAGCGATAATGGGGTGAAAAATCAAAGGGGTGAAGAGACCCAGTACTTC.